Following are 30 T cell receptor beta chains from one sample sequenced in a study of T cells expressing NK-cell markers. TCRdb re-called the 5' RACE reads and gives one entry per CDR3 protein, without DNA. The table gives about 380,000 distinct CDR3 sequences; the top ten clones make up roughly 5.5% of it. The sample consisted of blood T cells: a sorted CD56 or NKG2C T cell subset, CD4+ or CD8+ T cells, or bulk PBMC T cells (not recorded which). The receptors shown here come from a man aged 18 to 69 in good health.

The chain carries TRBV5-1 and TRBJ1-3. The CDR3 has 13 residues. Germline V gene sequence: CDR1 SGHRS, CDR2 YFSETQ. The CDR3 here is CASSLDREDTIYF.

The CDR3 reads CATTLRSLTDTQYF. This chain uses TRBV12-3 or TRBV12-4 with TRBJ2-3. The CDR3 sequence is 14 residues long.

The chain joins TRBV6-2 or TRBV6-3 to TRBJ2-7; TCRdb designates TRBD1, a call that cannot be tested without DNA. The CDR3 loop spans 12 amino acids. Germline V CDR1 and CDR2: MNHEY, SVGEGT. The CDR3 loop reads CASRDRDGGQYF.

The J gene is TRBJ1-2, the V gene TRBV13. This CDR3 spans 15 amino acids. CDR1 and CDR2 from the germline V gene are PRHDT and FYEKMQ (reference sequence). The CDR3 sequence is CASSLFFLPNYGYTF. The complete variable domain, with remaining parts taken from reference TRBV13 and TRBJ1-2, reads AAGVIQSPRHLIKEKRETATLKCYPIPRHDTVYWYQQGPGQDPQFLISFYEKMQSDKGSIPDRFSAQQFSDYHSELNMSSLELGDSALYFCASSLFFLPNYGYTFGSGTRLTVV.

V is TRBV24-1 and J is TRBJ2-1; as DNA is missing, the TRBD1 call by TCRdb cannot be tested. The CDR3 totals 12 residues. Germline assignment: CDR1 KGHDR and CDR2 SFDVKD. CDR3 sequence reads: CATSPTRGEQFF.

The chain has TRBV27 and TRBJ1-2; TCRdb reports TRBD1, a call that lacks DNA to check it against. In germline, CDR1 is MNHEY, CDR2 SMNVEV (reference sequence). This CDR3 has 15 residues. The CDR3 protein is CASSLKGVAGYGYTF.

The chain has TRBV6-1 and TRBJ1-2; absent DNA, TCRdb's TRBD1 call cannot be checked. The germline V gene encodes CDR1 MNHNS and CDR2 SASEGT. The length of the CDR3 is 14 residues. The CDR3 is CASKNFGRGYGYTF.

The rearrangement joins TRBV12-3 or TRBV12-4 to TRBJ2-3; the D call of TRBD1 rests on TCRdb alone, since no DNA is present to check it. CDR3 length: 15 residues. The CDR3 region is CASSFGGQGADTQYF.

The chain combines TRBV18 with TRBJ2-7; TCRdb proposes TRBD1, but this gene call is untestable without DNA. Germline V gene sequence: CDR1 KGHSH, CDR2 LQKENI. The CDR3 is 13 amino acids. This chain's CDR3 is CASSHDRGGEQYF.

The chain couples TRBV27 to TRBJ2-7; TCRdb gives TRBD1 as the D gene, but with no DNA this cannot be confirmed. Germline CDR1 and CDR2: MNHEY and SMNVEV (reference sequence). The CDR3 consists of 16 residues. This CDR3 reads CASSSGRPGQGYQQYF.

The rearrangement joins TRBV7-2 to TRBJ2-7; TCRdb lists TRBD1, though no DNA is available to test this call. CDR3 length: 15 residues. Germline CDR1 is SGHTA and CDR2 is FQGNSA. CDR3 in amino acids: CASSLGGQGPSTPYF. Drawing the rest from reference TRBV7-2 and TRBJ2-7, the complete variable domain is GAGVSQSPSNKVTEKGKDVELRCDPISGHTALYWYRQSLGQGLEFLIYFQGNSAPDKSGLPSDRFSAERTGGSVSTLTIQRTQQEDSAVYLCASSLGGQGPSTPYFGPGTRLTVT.

The chain couples TRBV20-1 to TRBJ2-2; TCRdb picks TRBD1, but there is no DNA to check that call. CDR1 and CDR2 (germline): DFQATT, SNEGSKA (reference sequence). The CDR3 is 17 residues long. The CDR3 sequence is CSARGAGTGANTGELFF.

The genes are TRBV7-8 and TRBJ2-2. This CDR3 has 11 amino acids. Germline CDR1 SGHVS, CDR2 FQNEAQ. The CDR3 region is CASSYNGELFF.

J is TRBJ2-7 and V is TRBV7-3; TCRdb's assignment of TRBD1 cannot be checked, as there is no DNA. CDR1 and CDR2 (germline): SGHTA, FQGTGA. The CDR3 is made up of 15 amino acids. The CDR3 here is CASSLYGDRAYEQYF.

The chain is built from TRBV11-2 and TRBJ1-6; TCRdb outputs TRBD1, but without DNA this stays unchecked. CDR3 length: 15 amino acids. Looked up from germline, CDR1 is SGHAT and CDR2 is FQNNGV. The CDR3 here is CASGPTDRGNSPLHF.

The chain joins TRBV29-1 to TRBJ1-1. Germline CDR1 and CDR2: SQVTM and ANQGSEA. The CDR3 has 13 amino acids. CDR3 in amino acids: CSAGQSSNTEAFF. The full variable domain, its missing parts supplied by reference TRBV29-1 and TRBJ1-1, is SAVISQKPSRDICQRGTSLTIQCQVDSQVTMMFWYRQQPGQSLTLIATANQGSEATYESGFVIDKFPISRPNLTFSTLTVSNMSPEDSSIYLCSAGQSSNTEAFFGQGTRLTVV.

The chain couples TRBV20-1 to TRBJ2-7. CDR1 and CDR2 (germline): DFQATT, SNEGSKA (reference sequence). This CDR3 region has 11 residues. This CDR3 is CSAPIVNEQYF.

The rearrangement joins TRBV2 to TRBJ2-1. There are 16 residues in the CDR3. From germline, CDR1 is SNHLY and CDR2 FYNNEI. The CDR3: CASSGGLRTYYNEQFF.

This chain uses TRBV29-1 with TRBJ1-2; TCRdb names TRBD1, which stays unverified in the absence of DNA. The CDR3 runs to 11 residues. Germline CDR1 and CDR2: SQVTM and ANQGSEA. The CDR3: CSVALGYGYTF.

V and J are TRBV3-1 and TRBJ1-4; the D call from TCRdb, TRBD1, cannot be confirmed without DNA. This CDR3 has 17 amino acids. CDR1 and CDR2 from the germline V gene are LGHDT and YNNKEL (reference sequence). Here the CDR3 reads CASSQGQLGATNEKLFF.

The rearrangement uses TRBV7-9 and TRBJ2-5; TCRdb reports TRBD1, a call that lacks DNA to check it against. CDR1 is SEHNR, CDR2 FQNEAQ, per germline (reference sequence). The CDR3 contains 15 residues. The CDR3 region is CASSRLGTGWETQYF.

The chain has TRBV18 and TRBJ2-7; TCRdb names TRBD1, which stays unverified in the absence of DNA. CDR3 size: 15 residues. Germline V lookup: CDR1 KGHSH, CDR2 LQKENI. The CDR3 loop reads CASSANRDRGREQYF.

The chain couples TRBV18 to TRBJ1-2; the TRBD1 assignment by TCRdb is unverifiable without DNA. The CDR3 totals 15 residues. Germline assignment: CDR1 KGHSH and CDR2 LQKENI. The CDR3 protein is CASSPEGARNYGYTF. The variable domain in full, with the rest retrieved from reference TRBV18 and TRBJ1-2, is NAGVMQNPRHLVRRRGQEARLRCSPMKGHSHVYWYRQLPEEGLKFMVYLQKENIIDESGMPKERFSAEFPKEGPSILRIQQVVRGDSAAYFCASSPEGARNYGYTFGSGTRLTVV.

This chain connects TRBV5-1 to TRBJ2-5; TCRdb gives TRBD2 as the D gene, but with no DNA this cannot be confirmed. The germline gives CDR1 SGHRS, CDR2 YFSETQ. The CDR3 covers 13 residues. CDR3 residues: CASSSGGGETQYF.

J is TRBJ2-6 and V is TRBV15; TCRdb picks TRBD1, but there is no DNA to check that call. Germline loops: CDR1 LNHNV, CDR2 YYDKDF (reference sequence). The CDR3 runs 14 residues. The chain's CDR3 is CATSPQAGANVLTF.

The chain combines TRBV5-5 with TRBJ2-7; TCRdb gives TRBD1 as the D gene, but with no DNA this cannot be confirmed. Germline loops: CDR1 SGHKS, CDR2 YYEKEE (reference sequence). The CDR3 extends over 16 amino acids. CDR3 amino acids: CASSLVPGVASYEQYF.

This chain connects TRBV20-1 to TRBJ1-2. The CDR3 contains 12 residues. Germline V gives CDR1 DFQATT, CDR2 SNEGSKA (reference sequence). CDR3: CSARFPPKGYTF.

The chain employs TRBV6-2 or TRBV6-3 and TRBJ2-1; the D call of TRBD2 rests on TCRdb alone, since no DNA is present to check it. From germline, CDR1 is MNHEY and CDR2 SVGEGT. The CDR3 length is 15 residues. CDR3: CASSTPGIQRYEQFF.

The chain links TRBV4-1 to TRBJ2-5. CDR3 length: 14 residues. Per the germline V gene, CDR1 is MGHRA and CDR2 is YSYEKL. The CDR3 loop is CASSQVRKKETQYF.

This chain joins TRBV7-9 and TRBJ1-2. CDR1 SEHNR and CDR2 FQNEAQ come from the germline V gene (reference sequence). This CDR3 spans 17 amino acids. This chain's CDR3 is CASSLGSGGFYRHGYTF. Variable domain in full (rest from reference TRBV7-9 and TRBJ1-2): DTGVSQNPRHKITKRGQNVTFRCDPISEHNRLYWYRQTLGQGPEFLTYFQNEAQLEKSRLLSDRFSAERPKGSFSTLEIQRTEQGDSAMYLCASSLGSGGFYRHGYTFGSGTRLTVV.